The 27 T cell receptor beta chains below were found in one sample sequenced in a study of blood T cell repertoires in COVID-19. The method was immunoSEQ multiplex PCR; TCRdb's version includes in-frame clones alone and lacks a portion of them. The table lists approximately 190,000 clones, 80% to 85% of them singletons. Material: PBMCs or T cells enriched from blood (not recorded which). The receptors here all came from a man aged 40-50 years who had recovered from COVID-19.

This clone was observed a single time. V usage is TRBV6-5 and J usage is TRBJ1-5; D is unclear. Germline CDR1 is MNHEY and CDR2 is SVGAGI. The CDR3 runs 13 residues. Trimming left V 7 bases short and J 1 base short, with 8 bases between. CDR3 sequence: CASTLESNQPQHF. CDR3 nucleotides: TGTGCCAGCACTCTGGAGAGCAATCAGCCCCAGCATTTT.

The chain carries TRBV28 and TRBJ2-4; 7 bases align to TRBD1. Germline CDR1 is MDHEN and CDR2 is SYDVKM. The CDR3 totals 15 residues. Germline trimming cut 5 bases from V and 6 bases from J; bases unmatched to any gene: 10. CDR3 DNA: TGTGCCAGCAGTCGCCCCGGGACAGATCTAAACATTCAGTACTTC. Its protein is CASSRPGTDLNIQYF.

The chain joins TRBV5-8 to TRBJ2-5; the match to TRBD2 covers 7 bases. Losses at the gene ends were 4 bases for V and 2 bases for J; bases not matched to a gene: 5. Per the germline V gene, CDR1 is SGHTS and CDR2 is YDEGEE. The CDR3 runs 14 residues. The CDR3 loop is CASSLGLLQETQYF. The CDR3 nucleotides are TGTGCCAGCAGCCTGGGACTACTTCAAGAGACCCAGTACTTC.

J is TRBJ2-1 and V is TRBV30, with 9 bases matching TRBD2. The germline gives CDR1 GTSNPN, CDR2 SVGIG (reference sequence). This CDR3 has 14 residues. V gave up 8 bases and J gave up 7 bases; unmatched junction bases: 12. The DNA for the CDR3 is TGTGCCGGGACGGGCGGGGGGGCCGGTAATGAGCAGTTCTTC. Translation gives CAGTGGGAGNEQFF.

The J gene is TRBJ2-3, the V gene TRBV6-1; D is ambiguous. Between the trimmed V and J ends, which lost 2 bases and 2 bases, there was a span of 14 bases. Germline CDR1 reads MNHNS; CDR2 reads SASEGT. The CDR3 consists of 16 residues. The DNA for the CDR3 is TGTGCCAGCAGTGAACGGATGACAAGCTACACAGATACGCAGTATTTT. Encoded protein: CASSERMTSYTDTQYF.

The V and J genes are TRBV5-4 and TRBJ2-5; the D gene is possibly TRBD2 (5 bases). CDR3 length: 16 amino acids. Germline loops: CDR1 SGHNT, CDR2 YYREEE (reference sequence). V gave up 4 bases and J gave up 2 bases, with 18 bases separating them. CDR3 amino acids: CASSRATRVSQETQYF. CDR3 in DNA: TGTGCCAGCAGCCGGGCTACTAGGGTTTCTCAAGAGACCCAGTACTTC.

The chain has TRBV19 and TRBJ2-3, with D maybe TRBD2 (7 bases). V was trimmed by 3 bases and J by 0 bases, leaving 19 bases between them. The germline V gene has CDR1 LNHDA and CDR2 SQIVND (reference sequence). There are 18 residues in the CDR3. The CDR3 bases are TGTGCCAGTAGTATTTGGGGGGGCCTTGATGTGAGCACAGATACGCAGTATTTT. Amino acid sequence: CASSIWGGLDVSTDTQYF.

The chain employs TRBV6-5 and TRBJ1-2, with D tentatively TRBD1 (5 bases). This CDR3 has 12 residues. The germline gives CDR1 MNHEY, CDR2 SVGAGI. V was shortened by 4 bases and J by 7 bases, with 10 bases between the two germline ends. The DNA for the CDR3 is TGTGCCAGCAGTTCTCTGGGGGGTGGCTACACCTTC. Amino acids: CASSSLGGGYTF.

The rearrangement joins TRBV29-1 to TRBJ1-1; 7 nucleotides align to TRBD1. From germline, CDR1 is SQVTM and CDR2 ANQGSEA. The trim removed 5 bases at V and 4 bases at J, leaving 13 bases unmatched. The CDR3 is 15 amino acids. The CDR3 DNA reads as TGCAGCGTTTCGCCGACAGGGTCAAGGGCCACTGAAGCTTTCTTT. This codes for CSVSPTGSRATEAFF.

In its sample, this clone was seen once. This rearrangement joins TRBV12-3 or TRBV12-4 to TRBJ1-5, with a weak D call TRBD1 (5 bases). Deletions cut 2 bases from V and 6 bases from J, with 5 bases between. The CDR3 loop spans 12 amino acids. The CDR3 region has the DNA TGTGCCAGCAGTTTAAGGGGTCAGCCCCAGCATTTT. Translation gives CASSLRGQPQHF.

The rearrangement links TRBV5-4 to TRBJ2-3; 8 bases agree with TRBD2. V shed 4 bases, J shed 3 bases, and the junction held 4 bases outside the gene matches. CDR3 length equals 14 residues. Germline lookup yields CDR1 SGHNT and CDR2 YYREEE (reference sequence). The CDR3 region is CASSPAGETDTQYF. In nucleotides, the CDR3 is TGTGCCAGCAGCCCAGCGGGGGAAACAGATACGCAGTATTTT.

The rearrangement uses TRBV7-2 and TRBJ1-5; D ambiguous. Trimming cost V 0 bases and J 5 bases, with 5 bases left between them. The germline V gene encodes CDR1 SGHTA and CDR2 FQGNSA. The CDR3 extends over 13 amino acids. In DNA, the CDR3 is TGTGCCAGCAGCTTAGCGGGCCATCAGCCCCAGCATTTT. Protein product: CASSLAGHQPQHF.

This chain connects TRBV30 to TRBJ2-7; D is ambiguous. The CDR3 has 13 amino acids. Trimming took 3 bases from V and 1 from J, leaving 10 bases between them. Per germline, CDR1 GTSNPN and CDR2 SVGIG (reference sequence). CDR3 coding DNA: TGTGCCTGGAGGGCCCTAGGTTCCTACGAGCAGTACTTC. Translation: CAWRALGSYEQYF.

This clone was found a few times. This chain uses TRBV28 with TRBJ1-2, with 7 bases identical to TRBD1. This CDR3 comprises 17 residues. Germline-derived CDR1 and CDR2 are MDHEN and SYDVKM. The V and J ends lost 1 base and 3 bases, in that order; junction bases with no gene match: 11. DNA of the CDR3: TGTGCCAGCAGTTTATTAGTGACAGGGCCCCACGACTATGGCTACACCTTC. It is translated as CASSLLVTGPHDYGYTF.

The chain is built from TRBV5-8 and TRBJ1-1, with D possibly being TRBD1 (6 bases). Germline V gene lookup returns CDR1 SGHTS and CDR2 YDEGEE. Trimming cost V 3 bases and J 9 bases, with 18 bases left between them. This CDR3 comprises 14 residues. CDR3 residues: CASSSPGRGFKAFF. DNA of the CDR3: TGTGCCAGCAGCTCGCCGGGGAGGGGGTTTAAAGCTTTCTTT.

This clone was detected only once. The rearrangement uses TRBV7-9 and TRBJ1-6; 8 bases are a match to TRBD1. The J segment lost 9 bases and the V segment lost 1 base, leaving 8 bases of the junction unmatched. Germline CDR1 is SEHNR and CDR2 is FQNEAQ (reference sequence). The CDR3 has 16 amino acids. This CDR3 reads CASSLETGVVGSPLHF. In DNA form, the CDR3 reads TGTGCCAGCAGCTTAGAGACAGGGGTCGTTGGTTCACCCCTCCACTTT.

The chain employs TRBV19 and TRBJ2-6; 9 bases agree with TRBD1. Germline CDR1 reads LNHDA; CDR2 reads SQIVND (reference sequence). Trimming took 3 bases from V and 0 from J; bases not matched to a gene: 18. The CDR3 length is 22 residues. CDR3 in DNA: TGTGCCAGTAGTATCGGGGGAATCTGGGGACAGGGTACTTTCTCTGGGGCCAACGTCCTGACTTTC. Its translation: CASSIGGIWGQGTFSGANVLTF. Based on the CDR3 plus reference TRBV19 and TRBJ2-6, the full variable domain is DGGITQSPKYLFRKEGQNVTLSCEQNLNHDAMYWYRQDPGQGLRLIYYSQIVNDFQKGDIAEGYSVSREKKESFPLTVTSAQKNPTAFYLCASSIGGIWGQGTFSGANVLTFGAGSRLTVL.

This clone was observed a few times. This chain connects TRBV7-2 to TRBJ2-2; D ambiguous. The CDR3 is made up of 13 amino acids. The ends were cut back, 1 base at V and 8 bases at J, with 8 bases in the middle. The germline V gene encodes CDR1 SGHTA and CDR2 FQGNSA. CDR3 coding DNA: TGTGCCAGCAGCTTAGTCCCCGGGGGGGAGCTGTTTTTT. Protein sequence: CASSLVPGGELFF.

CDR3 in amino acids: CASKQGANTEAFF. CDR3 coding DNA: TGTGCCAGTAAACAGGGGGCGAACACTGAAGCTTTCTTT. This chain uses TRBV2 with TRBJ1-1; 9 positions agree with TRBD1. Losses at the gene ends were 9 bases for V and 1 base for J; bases not matched to a gene: 3. CDR3 length: 13 residues. Germline V CDR1 and CDR2: SNHLY, FYNNEI.

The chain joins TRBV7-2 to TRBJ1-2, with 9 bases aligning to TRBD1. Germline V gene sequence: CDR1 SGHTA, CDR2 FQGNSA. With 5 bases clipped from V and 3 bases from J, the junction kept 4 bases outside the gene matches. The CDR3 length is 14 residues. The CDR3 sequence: CASSPRTGDYGYTF. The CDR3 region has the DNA TGTGCCAGCAGCCCTCGGACAGGGGACTATGGCTACACCTTC.

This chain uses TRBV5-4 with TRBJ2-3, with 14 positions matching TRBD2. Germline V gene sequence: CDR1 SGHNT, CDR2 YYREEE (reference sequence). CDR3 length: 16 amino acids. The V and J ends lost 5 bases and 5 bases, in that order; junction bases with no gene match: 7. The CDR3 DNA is TGTGCCAGCAGGGCGACTAGCGGGGGGGCAATAGATACGCAGTATTTT. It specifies CASRATSGGAIDTQYF.

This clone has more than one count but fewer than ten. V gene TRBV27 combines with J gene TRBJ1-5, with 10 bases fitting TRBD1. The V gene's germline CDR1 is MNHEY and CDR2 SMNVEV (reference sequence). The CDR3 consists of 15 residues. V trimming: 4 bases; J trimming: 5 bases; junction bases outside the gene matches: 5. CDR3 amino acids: CASSWDRGPDQPQHF. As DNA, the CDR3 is TGTGCCAGCAGTTGGGACAGGGGACCTGATCAGCCCCAGCATTTT.

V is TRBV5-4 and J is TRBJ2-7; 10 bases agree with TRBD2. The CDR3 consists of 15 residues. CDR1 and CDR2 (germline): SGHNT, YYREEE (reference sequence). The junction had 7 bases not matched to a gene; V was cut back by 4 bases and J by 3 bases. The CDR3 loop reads CASSVSGGAFYEQYF. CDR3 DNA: TGTGCCAGCAGCGTAAGCGGGGGGGCATTCTACGAGCAGTACTTC.

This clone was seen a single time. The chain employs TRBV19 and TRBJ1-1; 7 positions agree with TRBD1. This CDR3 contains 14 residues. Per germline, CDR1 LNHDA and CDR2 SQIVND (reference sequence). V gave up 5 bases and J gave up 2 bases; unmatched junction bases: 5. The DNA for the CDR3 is TGTGCCAGTAGTCTGGACAGGACAAACACTGAAGCTTTCTTT. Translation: CASSLDRTNTEAFF.

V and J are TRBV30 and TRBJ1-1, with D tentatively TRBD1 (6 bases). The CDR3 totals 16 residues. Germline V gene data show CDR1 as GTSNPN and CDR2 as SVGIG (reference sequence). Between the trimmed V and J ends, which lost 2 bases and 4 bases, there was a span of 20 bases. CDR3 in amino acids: CAWSIGAGARGTEAFF. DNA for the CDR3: TGTGCCTGGAGTATAGGGGCAGGGGCAAGGGGCACTGAAGCTTTCTTT.

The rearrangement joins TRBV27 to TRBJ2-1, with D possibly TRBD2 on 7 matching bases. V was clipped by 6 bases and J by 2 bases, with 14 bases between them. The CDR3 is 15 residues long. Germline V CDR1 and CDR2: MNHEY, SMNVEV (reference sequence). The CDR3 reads CASRTGGPTYNEQFF. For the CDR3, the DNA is TGTGCCAGCAGGACGGGGGGCCCGACCTACAATGAGCAGTTCTTC.

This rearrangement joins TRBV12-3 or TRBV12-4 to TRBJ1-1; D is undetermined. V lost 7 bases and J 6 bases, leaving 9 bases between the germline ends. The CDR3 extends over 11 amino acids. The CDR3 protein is CASTTLAEAFF. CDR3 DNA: TGTGCCAGCACTACCTTAGCTGAAGCTTTCTTT.